This T cell receptor (beta chain) was captured by sequencing in a study of beta chain features in type 1 diabetes. This clone was recorded a few times. Germline loops: CDR1 GTSNPN, CDR2 SVGIG (reference sequence). V shed 0 bases and J 4 bases; nucleotides not matched to a gene: 2. This CDR3 is built from 14 residues. Expressed TCRB transcripts were sequenced because the entire RNA isolate underwent reverse transcription. Using immunoSEQ multiplex PCR, the repertoire was profiled, and TCRdb retains in-frame clones only, with some absent. The table includes about 370,000 clones, roughly 16% detected once.

The chain has TRBV30 and TRBJ2-3, with 9 bases matching TRBD2. This TCR came from a woman in her late teens or twenties in good health. Sequencing was performed on naive CD4+ T cells from blood. As DNA, the CDR3 is TGTGCCTGGAGTGTAGTAGCGGGAGCAGATACGCAGTATTTT. Encoded protein: CAWSVVAGADTQYF. The variable domain in full, completed from reference TRBV30 and TRBJ2-3, reads SQTIHQWPATLVQPVGSPLSLECTVEGTSNPNLYWYRQAAGRGLQLLFYSVGIGQISSEVPQNLSASRPQDRQFILSSKKLLLSDSGFYLCAWSVVAGADTQYFGPGTRLTVL.